The 29 T cell receptor beta chains in this list originate from one sample, sequenced in a study of CD8+ T cells in alopecia areata. Investigators isolated RNA and reverse transcribed it into cDNA to act as the sequencing template. The method was immunoSEQ multiplex PCR; TCRdb's version includes in-frame clones alone and lacks a portion of them. The table lists about 150,000 clones, roughly 64% of them singletons, with around 6.6% in the top ten. The sequencing used CD4+ T cells sorted from blood, collected at week 0. These receptors came from a human donor with alopecia areata.

The chain uses TRBV27 and TRBJ2-1; 7 bases align to TRBD1. V dropped 5 bases and J dropped 0; count of bases not matched to a gene: 7. CDR3 length equals 16 residues. Germline loops: CDR1 MNHEY, CDR2 SMNVEV (reference sequence). The CDR3 bases are TGTGCCAGCAGTATAAGACAGGGCGTCTCCTACAATGAGCAGTTCTTC. It specifies CASSIRQGVSYNEQFF.

This clone was found once. V usage is TRBV6-5 and J usage is TRBJ1-2; D gene ambiguous. V shed 6 bases and J shed 1 base, with 9 bases lying between them. Germline V lookup: CDR1 MNHEY, CDR2 SVGAGI. This CDR3 contains 13 residues. This CDR3 is CASRKSHNYGYTF. The CDR3 nucleotides are TGTGCCAGCAGGAAGTCACATAACTATGGCTACACCTTC.

This sequence joins TRBV6-6 and TRBJ2-7, with no clear D. The V gene lost 1 base and the J gene lost 3 bases, with 13 bases spanning the gap. Germline CDR1 reads MNHNY; CDR2 reads SVGAGI (reference sequence). CDR3 length: 15 residues. This CDR3 is CASSYYGRPHYEQYF. CDR3 nucleotides: TGTGCCAGCAGTTACTATGGCAGGCCGCACTACGAGCAGTACTTC.

The gene calls are TRBV5-1 and TRBJ2-2, with 7 bases identical to TRBD1. Germline V gives CDR1 SGHRS, CDR2 YFSETQ. The trim removed 4 bases at V and 0 bases at J, leaving 3 bases unmatched. The CDR3 runs to 15 residues. CDR3 in DNA: TGCGCCAGCAGCCAGGGGACAGCGAACACCGGGGAGCTGTTTTTT. This gives the protein CASSQGTANTGELFF.

This clone was observed a few times. This sequence joins TRBV7-8 and TRBJ1-5, with no clear D. This CDR3 contains 13 residues. CDR1 is SGHVS, CDR2 FQNEAQ, per germline. Trimming shortened V by 5 bases and J by 7 bases, and 12 bases separated the two germline ends. The CDR3 coding sequence is TGTGCCAGCAGCCCTGGGTGGGGACAGCCCCAGCATTTT. The encoded protein is CASSPGWGQPQHF.

The DNA for the CDR3 is TGCAGCGTTAAGGGACACACGAACACTGAAGCTTTCTTT. Protein: CSVKGHTNTEAFF. The genes are TRBV29-1 and TRBJ1-1; a possible D gene is TRBD1 (6 bases). The V gene's germline CDR1 is SQVTM and CDR2 ANQGSEA. This CDR3 spans 13 amino acids. V was trimmed by 5 bases and J by 1 base, leaving 11 bases between them.

This clone was recorded a few times. The chain combines TRBV7-8 with TRBJ2-6, with D tentatively TRBD1 (7 bases). Germline values: CDR1 SGHVS, CDR2 FQNEAQ. Trimming left V 4 bases short and J 1 base short, with 17 bases between. The CDR3 extends over 18 amino acids. CDR3 sequence (DNA): TGTGCCAGCAGCTATCTATCGACAGGGAGGTCTGGGGCCAACGTCCTGACTTTC. It codes for CASSYLSTGRSGANVLTF.

The genes are TRBV29-1 and TRBJ1-4, with D maybe TRBD1 (5 bases). The CDR3 length is 14 residues. Trimming removed 2 bases from V and 8 bases from J, with 15 bases in between. Germline V gene sequence: CDR1 SQVTM, CDR2 ANQGSEA. DNA of the CDR3: TGCAGCGTTGAACCCACAGAGAGGGACGAAAAACTGTTTTTT. This encodes CSVEPTERDEKLFF. Full variable domain (outside the CDR3, taken from reference TRBV29-1 and TRBJ1-4): SAVISQKPSRDICQRGTSLTIQCQVDSQVTMMFWYRQQPGQSLTLIATANQGSEATYESGFVIDKFPISRPNLTFSTLTVSNMSPEDSSIYLCSVEPTERDEKLFFGSGTQLSVL.

The CDR3 region is CASSLAYGIEQFF. Here the CDR3 DNA reads TGTGCCAGCAGCTTAGCGTATGGGATTGAGCAGTTCTTC. This chain uses TRBV7-9 with TRBJ2-1, with D unclear. V was shortened by 0 bases and J by 9 bases, with 9 bases between the two germline ends. Germline V lookup: CDR1 SEHNR, CDR2 FQNEAQ (reference sequence). The CDR3 is 13 residues long.

This clone was counted only a few times. The J gene is TRBJ2-5, the V gene TRBV29-1, with no clear D. Trimming left V 3 bases short and J 4 bases short, with 9 bases between. The CDR3 is 12 amino acids. Germline V CDR1 and CDR2: SQVTM, ANQGSEA. Here the CDR3 DNA reads TGCAGCGTTGACGAGATCGGAGAGACCCAGTACTTC. Its protein is CSVDEIGETQYF.

This clone was counted ten times or more. The rearrangement joins TRBV4-3 to TRBJ2-2, with TRBD1 matching over 8 bases. Germline CDR1 is LGHNA and CDR2 is YSLEER. This CDR3 spans 16 amino acids. The J segment lost 5 bases and the V segment lost 1 base, leaving 6 bases of the junction unmatched. The CDR3 sequence: CASSQVAGGYTGELFF. For the CDR3, the DNA is TGCGCCAGCAGCCAAGTGGCAGGGGGCTATACCGGGGAGCTGTTTTTT.

In this sample, this clone turned up a few times. The J gene is TRBJ2-5, the V gene TRBV9; D unclear. CDR3 length equals 14 residues. Germline loops: CDR1 SGDLS, CDR2 YYNGEE. Trimming removed 0 bases from V and 0 bases from J, with 6 bases in between. CDR3 in amino acids: CASSVGWYQETQYF. The DNA of the CDR3 is TGTGCCAGCAGCGTAGGCTGGTACCAAGAGACCCAGTACTTC.

The chain uses TRBV29-1 and TRBJ2-1, with a weak D call TRBD1 (6 bases). The CDR3 loop spans 12 amino acids. Deletions cut 0 bases from V and 7 bases from J, with 7 bases between. Germline CDR1 and CDR2: SQVTM and ANQGSEA. CDR3 bases: TGCAGCGTTGAAGACAGGGGTAATGAGCAGTTCTTC. Amino acids: CSVEDRGNEQFF.

The chain combines TRBV6-1 with TRBJ1-2; D call uncertain. The CDR3 contains 15 residues. Trimming left V 2 bases short and J 8 bases short, with 18 bases between. Germline V gene data show CDR1 as MNHNS and CDR2 as SASEGT. The CDR3 spells CASSELVTERRGYTF. The CDR3 coding sequence is TGTGCCAGCAGTGAACTCGTCACAGAACGGCGGGGCTACACCTTC.

This chain uses TRBV19 with TRBJ1-1; D unresolved. The CDR3 loop spans 13 amino acids. The germline V gene has CDR1 LNHDA and CDR2 SQIVND (reference sequence). V was clipped by 5 bases and J by 0 bases, with 7 bases between them. CDR3 nucleotides: TGTGCCAGTAGTTCACATTTGAACACTGAAGCTTTCTTT. Protein sequence: CASSSHLNTEAFF.

This clone was seen more than once but under ten times. CDR3 DNA: TGTGCCAGCAGCCCAACTAGCGGGGGGTTGTATGAGCAGTTCTTC. Translated, it gives CASSPTSGGLYEQFF. The gene calls are TRBV7-2 and TRBJ2-1; 12 bases match TRBD2. Germline V gene sequence: CDR1 SGHTA, CDR2 FQGNSA. V shed 5 bases, J shed 8 bases, and the junction held 7 bases outside the gene matches. The CDR3 is made up of 15 amino acids.

This clone was detected a few times. The chain couples TRBV4-1 to TRBJ1-5; tentative D call: TRBD1 (5 bases). Germline assignment: CDR1 MGHRA and CDR2 YSYEKL. The CDR3 extends over 18 amino acids. V was trimmed by 0 bases and J by 0 bases, leaving 15 bases between them. The CDR3 spells CASSQDIIRGTSNQPQHF. DNA for the CDR3: TGCGCCAGCAGCCAAGATATAATCCGGGGGACTAGCAATCAGCCCCAGCATTTT.

For this clone: A read error likely explains this, since a far larger clone differs by one base. This sequence joins TRBV6-5 and TRBJ2-4; D remains ambiguous. V dropped 8 bases and J dropped 8 bases, with 22 bases sitting between them. The CDR3 consists of 15 residues. CDR1 is MNHEY, CDR2 SVGAGI, per germline. In nucleotides, the CDR3 is TGTGCCAGCGGACCAGGAAACCCCCCGAAATACATTCAGTACTTC. Translation gives CASGPGNPPKYIQYF.

V gene TRBV7-2 combines with J gene TRBJ2-5; the D call may be TRBD1 or TRBD2 (6 bases each). Germline V gene lookup returns CDR1 SGHTA and CDR2 FQGNSA. There are 13 residues in the CDR3. The V gene lost 6 bases and the J gene lost 7 bases, with 15 bases spanning the gap. Written as DNA, the CDR3 is TGTGCCAGCAGGCCGTATGAGGGGGGGACCCAGTACTTC. It yields the protein CASRPYEGGTQYF.

This clone showed up just a few times. In nucleotides, the CDR3 is TGCGCCAGCAGCTTGACCTTCAACCAGGAGACTAGCACAGATACGCAGTATTTT. Translating gives CASSLTFNQETSTDTQYF. V and J are TRBV5-1 and TRBJ2-3; D not resolved. V shed 1 base and J shed 0 bases, with 18 bases lying between them. This CDR3 has 18 residues. The V gene's germline CDR1 is SGHRS and CDR2 YFSETQ.

The sample holds one count of this clone. This rearrangement joins TRBV7-4 to TRBJ1-5, with no clear D. Trimming shortened V by 1 base and J by 0 bases, and 7 bases separated the two germline ends. The length of the CDR3 is 15 residues. Germline loops: CDR1 SGHVT, CDR2 SQSDAQ. CDR3 coding DNA: TGTGCCAGCAGCTTAGGATTTTATAGCAATCAGCCCCAGCATTTT. Encoded protein: CASSLGFYSNQPQHF.

The chain employs TRBV5-1 and TRBJ2-5; no definite D call. Trimming removed 0 bases from V and 4 bases from J, with 10 bases in between. The CDR3 runs to 14 residues. Germline V gives CDR1 SGHRS, CDR2 YFSETQ. The CDR3 DNA reads TGCGCCAGCAGCTTGGGGCCGACCCGAGAGACCCAGTACTTC. Its protein product is CASSLGPTRETQYF.

V is TRBV2 and J is TRBJ1-1, with 8 bases identical to TRBD1. V shed 4 bases and J 5 bases; nucleotides not matched to a gene: 6. The CDR3 contains 14 residues. Germline CDR1 is SNHLY and CDR2 is FYNNEI. The CDR3 sequence is CASSVTRTGTEAFF. The DNA for the CDR3 is TGTGCCAGCAGTGTTACTCGGACAGGGACTGAAGCTTTCTTT. The complete variable domain, with remaining parts taken from reference TRBV2 and TRBJ1-1, reads EPEVTQTPSHQVTQMGQEVILRCVPISNHLYFYWYRQILGQKVEFLVSFYNNEISEKSEIFDDQFSVERPDGSNFTLKIRSTKLEDSAMYFCASSVTRTGTEAFFGQGTRLTVV.

The V call is TRBV29-1, the J call TRBJ1-1, with unresolved D. V was pared by 2 bases and J by 3 bases, with 13 bases between. This CDR3 spans 14 amino acids. Per germline, CDR1 SQVTM and CDR2 ANQGSEA. The CDR3 DNA is TGCAGCGTTGAACCTAGACTGCGAGACACTGAAGCTTTCTTT. Encoded protein: CSVEPRLRDTEAFF.

The chain combines TRBV7-2 with TRBJ2-1, with D tentatively TRBD1 or TRBD2 (7 bases each). V shed 5 bases and J shed 9 bases, with 20 bases lying between them. This CDR3 contains 15 residues. Germline V gene data show CDR1 as SGHTA and CDR2 as FQGNSA. The CDR3 nucleotides are TGTGCCAGCAGCGTTAGCCCAGGGGGGGTCTTTGAGCAGTTCTTC. Its protein product is CASSVSPGGVFEQFF.

The chain couples TRBV29-1 to TRBJ2-7; 8 bases align to TRBD2. The CDR3 spans 15 residues. Germline V gene lookup returns CDR1 SQVTM and CDR2 ANQGSEA. The V segment lost 4 bases and the J segment 6 bases; nucleotides outside the gene matches: 14. The CDR3 DNA is TGCAGCGTTGGTGGGTCTGGGGTTGCGGGGGGCGAGCAGTACTTC. Its protein is CSVGGSGVAGGEQYF.

This clone occurred a few times. CDR3 sequence reads: CASSWPPTQKQNEQFF. CDR3 coding DNA: TGCGCCAGCAGCTGGCCACCTACTCAAAAACAAAATGAGCAGTTCTTC. The chain recombines TRBV5-1 with TRBJ2-1; D is unresolved. Trimming took off 3 bases at V and 7 bases at J, with 20 bases between the two ends. The CDR3 runs 16 residues. Per the germline V gene, CDR1 is SGHRS and CDR2 is YFSETQ.

V is TRBV7-2 and J is TRBJ1-1; D call uncertain. V was trimmed by 5 bases and J by 3 bases, leaving 13 bases between them. Germline CDR1 SGHTA, CDR2 FQGNSA. The CDR3 contains 14 residues. The CDR3: CASSPVGSDTEAFF. Written as DNA, the CDR3 is TGTGCCAGCAGCCCTGTGGGGTCGGACACTGAAGCTTTCTTT.

J is TRBJ2-7 and V is TRBV29-1, with TRBD1 as a possible D gene (6 bases). Trimming shortened V by 4 bases and J by 7 bases, and 20 bases separated the two germline ends. Germline loops: CDR1 SQVTM, CDR2 ANQGSEA. CDR3 length: 14 residues. As DNA, the CDR3 is TGCAGCGTTGGGAACAGGGTCTCCTATCGGGAGCAGTACTTC. This gives the protein CSVGNRVSYREQYF.